This is a list of T cell receptor beta chains from one sample in a study of blood T cells in healthy people across ages. TCRdb reprocessed the 5' RACE reads with MiXCR, giving one entry per CDR3 protein. The sample lists hundreds of thousands of distinct CDR3 sequences, approximately 30% occurring once. The sequenced sample was blood. The receptor set was obtained from a woman of 80 years or more in good health. Both conserved end residues are trimmed from each CDR3.

TRBV7-3,TRBJ2-3,ASSPTRRTLITDTQY
TRBV4-2,TRBJ2-3,ASSQGTSGRGNTQY
TRBV28,TRBJ1-2,ASSKTGAANYGYT
TRBV2,TRBJ1-5,ASSVARVSNQPQH
TRBV7-2,TRBJ1-1,ASSSQSDTEAF
TRBV29-1,TRBJ1-4,SVFTGSTNEKLF
TRBV6-6,TRBJ2-7,ASSYTRDYEQY
TRBV6-2/TRBV6-3,TRBJ1-1,ASSYLPGQGNTEAF
TRBV12-3/TRBV12-4,TRBJ1-1,ASSSGPSLEAF
TRBV20-1,TRBJ2-7,SAGGERQY
TRBV30,TRBJ1-2,ASNDRDRGTCGGYT
TRBV4-1,TRBJ1-2,ASSQARTDPYGYT
TRBV3-1,TRBJ2-2,ASSQDYHPGGYDTGELF
TRBV24-1,TRBJ2-7,ATSDGQGNSHEQY
TRBV30,TRBJ1-5,AWNLEGADQPQH
TRBV27,TRBJ2-1,ASSPDSTWEQF
TRBV6-6,TRBJ2-2,ASSGPSPGELF
TRBV29-1,TRBJ1-5,SVAGDRNQPQH
TRBV6-1,TRBJ2-7,ASILQGSSYEQY